Following are 3 T cell receptor beta chains from one sample sequenced in a study of blood T cell repertoires in COVID-19 (dated by TCRdb to 2020 to 2022). Library preparation employed the immunoSEQ multiplex PCR assay. Imported from immuneACCESS, the table was reduced by TCRdb to in-frame sequences with V and J called. These copies leave out some clones; in studies compared against another copy, an unresolved V gene accounts for under half, and the cause of the remainder is not known. The sample profile shows about 190,000 clones; roughly 80% of them were found once. Of the sample, roughly an eighth falls within the top ten clones. Sequenced sample: peripheral blood. Source of these receptors: a man aged 25-40 years with active or convalescent COVID-19.

The chain combines TRBV18 with TRBJ1-1; 8 positions agree with TRBD1. Losses at the gene ends were 0 bases for V and 4 bases for J; bases not matched to a gene: 4. Looked up from germline, CDR1 is KGHSH and CDR2 is LQKENI. The CDR3 consists of 15 residues. This CDR3 reads CASSPPQGAGTEAFF. The CDR3 DNA reads as TGTGCCAGCTCACCACCCCAGGGGGCTGGCACTGAAGCTTTCTTT.

This chain links TRBV27 with TRBJ1-1; TRBD1 matches 11 bases. Per germline, CDR1 MNHEY and CDR2 SMNVEV (reference sequence). This CDR3 region has 15 residues. After removal of 6 bases from V and 5 bases from J, the junction contained 8 bases not matched to a gene. CDR3 in amino acids: CASSPKDRGRTEAFF. CDR3 coding DNA: TGTGCCAGCAGCCCAAAGGACAGGGGGCGAACTGAAGCTTTCTTT.

V is TRBV19 and J is TRBJ1-4; 8 positions match TRBD1. The CDR3 spans 15 residues. V dropped 7 bases and J dropped 5; count of bases not matched to a gene: 9. Germline CDR1 LNHDA, CDR2 SQIVND (reference sequence). This CDR3 reads CASKGVGQGNEKLFF. CDR3 bases: TGTGCCAGTAAGGGGGTCGGACAGGGCAATGAAAAACTGTTTTTT.